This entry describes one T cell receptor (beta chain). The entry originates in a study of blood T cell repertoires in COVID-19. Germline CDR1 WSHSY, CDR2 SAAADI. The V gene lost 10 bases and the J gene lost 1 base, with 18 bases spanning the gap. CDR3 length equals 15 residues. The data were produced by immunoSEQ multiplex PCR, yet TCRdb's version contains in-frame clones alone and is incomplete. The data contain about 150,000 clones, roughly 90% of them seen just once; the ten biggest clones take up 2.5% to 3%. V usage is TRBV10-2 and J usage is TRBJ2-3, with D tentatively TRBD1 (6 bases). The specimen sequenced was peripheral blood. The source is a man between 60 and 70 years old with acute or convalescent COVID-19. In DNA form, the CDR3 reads TGCGCCATTAACAGGGTAATGTTGGGCACAGATACGCAGTATTTT. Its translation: CAINRVMLGTDTQYF.